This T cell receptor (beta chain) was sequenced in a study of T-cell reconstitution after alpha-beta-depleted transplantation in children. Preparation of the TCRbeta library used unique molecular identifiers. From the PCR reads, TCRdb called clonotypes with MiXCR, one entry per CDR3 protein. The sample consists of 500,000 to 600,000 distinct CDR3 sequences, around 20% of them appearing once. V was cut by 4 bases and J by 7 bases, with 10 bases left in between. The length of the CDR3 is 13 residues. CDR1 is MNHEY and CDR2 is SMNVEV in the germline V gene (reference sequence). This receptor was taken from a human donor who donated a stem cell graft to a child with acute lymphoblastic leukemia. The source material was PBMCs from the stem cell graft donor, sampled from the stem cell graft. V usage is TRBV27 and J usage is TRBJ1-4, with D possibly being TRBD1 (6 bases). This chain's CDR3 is CASSYQGTEKLFF. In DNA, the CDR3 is TGTGCCAGCAGTTACCAGGGGACTGAAAAACTGTTTTTT.